This T cell receptor (beta chain) derives from a study of cytomegalovirus exposure and HLA in healthy donors. Across the study: Earlier, 150 million to 200 million T cells were analyzed, and over 95 million unique TCR beta sequences were found among them. Broader study findings: Reports indicate that TCR beta sequences accurately predicted the HLA-A and HLA-B alleles of most subjects. About 87% or about 30% of the time was how often most TCR beta V segments were productive, according to an earlier analysis.

In regard to this clone: The target antigen is unknown.

The PCR had 60 Vbeta and 13 Jbeta primers. This table comes from immunoSEQ multiplex PCR, and its TCRdb copy is limited to in-frame clones, with some not included. This sample has 90,000 to 100,000 clones, with about 74% found just once. The germline V gene has CDR1 LNHDA and CDR2 SQIVND (reference sequence). The V end lost 6 bases, the J end lost 2 bases, and 8 bases lay between the germline ends. The CDR3 runs 13 residues. This chain connects TRBV19 to TRBJ2-1; maybe TRBD1 (6 bases). The sample comprised PBMCs. The clonotype originates from a male donor in good health and CMV-seronegative. CDR3: CASRDSAYNEQFF. The DNA for the CDR3 is TGTGCCAGTAGGGACAGTGCCTACAATGAGCAGTTCTTC.